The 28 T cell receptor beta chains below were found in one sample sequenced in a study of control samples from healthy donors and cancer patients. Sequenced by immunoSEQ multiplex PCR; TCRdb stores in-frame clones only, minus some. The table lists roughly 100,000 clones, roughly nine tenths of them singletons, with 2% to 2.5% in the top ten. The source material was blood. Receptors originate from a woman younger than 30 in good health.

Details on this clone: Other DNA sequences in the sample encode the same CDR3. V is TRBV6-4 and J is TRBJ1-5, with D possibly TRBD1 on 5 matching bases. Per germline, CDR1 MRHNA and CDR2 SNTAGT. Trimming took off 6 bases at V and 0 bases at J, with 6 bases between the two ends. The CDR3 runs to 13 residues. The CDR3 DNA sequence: TGTGCCAGCAGCAGGGATAGCAATCAGCCCCAGCATTTT. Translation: CASSRDSNQPQHF.

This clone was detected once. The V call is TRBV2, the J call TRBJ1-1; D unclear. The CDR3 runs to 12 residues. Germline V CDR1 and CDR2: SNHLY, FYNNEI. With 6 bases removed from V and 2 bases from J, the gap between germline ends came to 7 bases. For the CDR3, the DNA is TGTGCCAGCAGCTCCATTAACACTGAAGCTTTCTTT. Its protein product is CASSSINTEAFF.

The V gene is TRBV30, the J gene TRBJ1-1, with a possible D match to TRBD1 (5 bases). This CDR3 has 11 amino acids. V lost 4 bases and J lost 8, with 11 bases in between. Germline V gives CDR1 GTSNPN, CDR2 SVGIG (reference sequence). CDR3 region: CAWNQGGEAFF. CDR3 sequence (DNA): TGTGCCTGGAACCAGGGCGGCGAAGCTTTCTTT.

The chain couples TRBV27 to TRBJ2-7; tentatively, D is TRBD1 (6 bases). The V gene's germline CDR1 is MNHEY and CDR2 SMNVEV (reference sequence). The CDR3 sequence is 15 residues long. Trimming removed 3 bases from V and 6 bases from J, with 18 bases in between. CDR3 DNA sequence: TGTGCCAGCAGTTTCTTCAGGGGCTCTGGGGGCGAGCAGTACTTC. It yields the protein CASSFFRGSGGEQYF.

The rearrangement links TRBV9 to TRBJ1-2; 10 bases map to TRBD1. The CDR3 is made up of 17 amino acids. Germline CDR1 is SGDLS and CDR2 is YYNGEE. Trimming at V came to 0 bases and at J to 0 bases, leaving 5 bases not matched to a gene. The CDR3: CASSVDVGTGANYGYTF. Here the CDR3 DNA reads TGTGCCAGCAGCGTAGATGTAGGGACAGGGGCTAACTATGGCTACACCTTC.

The CDR3 nucleotides are TGTGCCAGCGAAGGACAGGGAAGAGAAAAACTGTTTTTT. This gives the protein CASEGQGREKLFF. The chain links TRBV28 to TRBJ1-4, with 8 bases that match TRBD1. Germline V gene lookup returns CDR1 MDHEN and CDR2 SYDVKM. The V segment lost 8 bases and the J segment 8 bases; nucleotides outside the gene matches: 7. CDR3 length: 13 amino acids.

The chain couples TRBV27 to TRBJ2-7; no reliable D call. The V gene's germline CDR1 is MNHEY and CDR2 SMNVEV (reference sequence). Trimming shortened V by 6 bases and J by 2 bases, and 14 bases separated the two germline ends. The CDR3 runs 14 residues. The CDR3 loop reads CASRRSVGAYEQYF. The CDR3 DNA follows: TGTGCCAGCAGACGAAGTGTGGGTGCCTACGAGCAGTACTTC.

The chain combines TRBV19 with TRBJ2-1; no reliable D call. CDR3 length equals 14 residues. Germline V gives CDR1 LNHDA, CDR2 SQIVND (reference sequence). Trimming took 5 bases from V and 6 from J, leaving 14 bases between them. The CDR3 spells CASSLTTPGNEQFF. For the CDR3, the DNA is TGTGCCAGTAGTCTGACCACCCCTGGCAATGAGCAGTTCTTC.

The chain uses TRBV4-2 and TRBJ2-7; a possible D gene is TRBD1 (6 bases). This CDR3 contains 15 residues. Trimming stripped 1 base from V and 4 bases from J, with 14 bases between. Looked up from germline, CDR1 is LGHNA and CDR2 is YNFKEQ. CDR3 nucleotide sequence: TGTGCCAGCAGCCAAGGGGACATAGAATCTTACGAGCAGTACTTC. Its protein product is CASSQGDIESYEQYF.

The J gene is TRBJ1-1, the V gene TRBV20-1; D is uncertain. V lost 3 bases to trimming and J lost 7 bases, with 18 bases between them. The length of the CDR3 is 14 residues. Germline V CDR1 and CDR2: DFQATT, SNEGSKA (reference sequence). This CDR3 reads CSASSPSGTNEAFF. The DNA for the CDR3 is TGCAGTGCTAGTTCGCCTTCAGGAACGAATGAAGCTTTCTTT.

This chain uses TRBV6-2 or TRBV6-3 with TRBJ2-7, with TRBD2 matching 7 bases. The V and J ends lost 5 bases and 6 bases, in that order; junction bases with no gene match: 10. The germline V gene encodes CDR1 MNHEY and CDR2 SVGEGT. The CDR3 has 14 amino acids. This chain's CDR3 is CASSGLVAGVEQYF. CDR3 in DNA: TGTGCCAGCAGTGGACTAGTAGCGGGCGTCGAGCAGTACTTC.

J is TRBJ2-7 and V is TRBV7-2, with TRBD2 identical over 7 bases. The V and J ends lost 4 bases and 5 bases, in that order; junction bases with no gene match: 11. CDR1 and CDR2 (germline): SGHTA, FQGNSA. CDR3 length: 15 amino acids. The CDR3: CASSSARLRGNEQYF. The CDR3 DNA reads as TGTGCCAGCAGCTCCGCCCGCCTGCGGGGGAACGAGCAGTACTTC.

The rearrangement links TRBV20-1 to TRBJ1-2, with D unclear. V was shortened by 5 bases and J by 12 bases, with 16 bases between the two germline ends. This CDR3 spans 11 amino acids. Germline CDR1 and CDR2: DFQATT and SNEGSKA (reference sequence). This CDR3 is CSAQTTVSHTF. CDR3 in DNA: TGCAGTGCTCAAACCACAGTTTCCCACACCTTC.

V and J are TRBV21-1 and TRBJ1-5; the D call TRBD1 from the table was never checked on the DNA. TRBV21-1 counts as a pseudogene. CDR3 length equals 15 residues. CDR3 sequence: CASSNRDRVRQPQHF. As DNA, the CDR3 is TGTGCCAGCAGCAACCGAGACAGGGTGCGACAGCCCCAGCATTTT.

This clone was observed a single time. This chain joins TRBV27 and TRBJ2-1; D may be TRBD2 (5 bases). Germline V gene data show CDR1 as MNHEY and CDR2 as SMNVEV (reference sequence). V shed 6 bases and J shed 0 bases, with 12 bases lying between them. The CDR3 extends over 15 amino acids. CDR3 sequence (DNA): TGTGCCAGCAGGCTGCCTGGGAGCTCCTACAATGAGCAGTTCTTC. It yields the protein CASRLPGSSYNEQFF.

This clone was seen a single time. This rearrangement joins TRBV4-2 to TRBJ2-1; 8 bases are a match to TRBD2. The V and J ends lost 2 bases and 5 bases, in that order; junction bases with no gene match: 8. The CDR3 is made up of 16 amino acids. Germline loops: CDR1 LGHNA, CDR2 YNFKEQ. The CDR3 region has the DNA TGTGCCAGCAGCCAAAGCGGGAGAAAGGATGACAATGAGCAGTTCTTC. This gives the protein CASSQSGRKDDNEQFF.

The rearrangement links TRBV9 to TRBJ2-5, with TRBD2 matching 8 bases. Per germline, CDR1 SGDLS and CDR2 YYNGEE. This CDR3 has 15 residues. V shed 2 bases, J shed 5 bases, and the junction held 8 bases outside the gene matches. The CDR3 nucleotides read TGTGCCAGCAGCGTCGACGGGACTAGTAGGGAGACCCAGTACTTC. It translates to CASSVDGTSRETQYF. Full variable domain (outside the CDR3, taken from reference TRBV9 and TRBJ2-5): DSGVTQTPKHLITATGQRVTLRCSPRSGDLSVYWYQQSLDQGLQFLIQYYNGEERAKGNILERFSAQQFPDLHSELNLSSLELGDSALYFCASSVDGTSRETQYFGPGTRLLVL.

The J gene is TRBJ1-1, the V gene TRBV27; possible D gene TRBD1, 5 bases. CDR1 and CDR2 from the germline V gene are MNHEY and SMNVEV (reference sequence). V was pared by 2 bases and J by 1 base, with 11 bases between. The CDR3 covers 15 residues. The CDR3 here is CASSLEGRRNTEAFF. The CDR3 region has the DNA TGTGCCAGCAGTTTAGAGGGACGGAGGAACACTGAAGCTTTCTTT.

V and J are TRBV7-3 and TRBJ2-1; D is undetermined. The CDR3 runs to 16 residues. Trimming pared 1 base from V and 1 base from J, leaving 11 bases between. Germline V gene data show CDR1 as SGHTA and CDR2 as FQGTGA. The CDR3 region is CASSLNGQKSYNEQFF. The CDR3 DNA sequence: TGTGCCAGCAGCTTAAATGGCCAGAAGTCCTACAATGAGCAGTTCTTC.

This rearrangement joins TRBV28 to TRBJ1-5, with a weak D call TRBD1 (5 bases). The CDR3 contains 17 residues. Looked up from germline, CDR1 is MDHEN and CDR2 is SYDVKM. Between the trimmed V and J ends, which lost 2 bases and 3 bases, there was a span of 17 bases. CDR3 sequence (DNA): TGTGCCAGCAGTTTACGGGGAGGGGTTTCTTCCAATCAGCCCCAGCATTTT. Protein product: CASSLRGGVSSNQPQHF.

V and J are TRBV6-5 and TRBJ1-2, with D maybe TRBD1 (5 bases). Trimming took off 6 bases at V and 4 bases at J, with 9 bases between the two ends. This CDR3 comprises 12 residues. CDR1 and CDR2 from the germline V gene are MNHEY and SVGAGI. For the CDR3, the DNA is TGTGCCAGCAGAGACAGCCTCTATGGCTACACCTTC. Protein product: CASRDSLYGYTF.

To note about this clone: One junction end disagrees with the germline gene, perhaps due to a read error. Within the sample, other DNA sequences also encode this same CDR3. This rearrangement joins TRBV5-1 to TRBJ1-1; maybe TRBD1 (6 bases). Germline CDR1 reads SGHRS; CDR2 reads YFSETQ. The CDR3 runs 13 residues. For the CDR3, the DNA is TGTGCCAGCGCACAAACAGGGAACTCTGAAGCTTTCTTT. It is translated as CASAQTGNSEAFF.

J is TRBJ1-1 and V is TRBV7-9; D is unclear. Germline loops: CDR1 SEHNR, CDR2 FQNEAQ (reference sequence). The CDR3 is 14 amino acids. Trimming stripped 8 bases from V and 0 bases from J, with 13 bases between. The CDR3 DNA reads TGTGCCAGCCAGATCGGTTGGGTGAACACTGAAGCTTTCTTT. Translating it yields CASQIGWVNTEAFF.

The chain's CDR3 is CASSISGSSSYEQYF. The CDR3 nucleotides read TGTGCCAGTAGTATAAGCGGGTCTAGCTCCTACGAGCAGTACTTC. J is TRBJ2-7 and V is TRBV19; weak D call: TRBD2 (6 bases). The CDR3 loop spans 15 amino acids. With 2 bases removed from V and 0 bases from J, the gap between germline ends came to 11 bases. Germline CDR1 is LNHDA and CDR2 is SQIVND (reference sequence).

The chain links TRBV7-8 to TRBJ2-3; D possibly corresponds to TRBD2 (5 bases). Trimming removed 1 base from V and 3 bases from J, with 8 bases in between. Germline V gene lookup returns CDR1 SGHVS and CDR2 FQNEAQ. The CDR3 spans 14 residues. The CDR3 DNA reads TGTGCCAGCAGCTTAGTGGAGGAAACAGATACGCAGTATTTT. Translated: CASSLVEETDTQYF.

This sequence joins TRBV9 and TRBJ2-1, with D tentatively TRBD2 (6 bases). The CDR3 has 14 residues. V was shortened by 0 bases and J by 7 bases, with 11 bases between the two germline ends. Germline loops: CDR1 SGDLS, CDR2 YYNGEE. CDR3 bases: TGTGCCAGCAGCGTAGTGTGGCTAGCGAATGAGCAGTTCTTC. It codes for CASSVVWLANEQFF. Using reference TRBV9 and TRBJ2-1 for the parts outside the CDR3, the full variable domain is DSGVTQTPKHLITATGQRVTLRCSPRSGDLSVYWYQQSLDQGLQFLIQYYNGEERAKGNILERFSAQQFPDLHSELNLSSLELGDSALYFCASSVVWLANEQFFGPGTRLTVL.

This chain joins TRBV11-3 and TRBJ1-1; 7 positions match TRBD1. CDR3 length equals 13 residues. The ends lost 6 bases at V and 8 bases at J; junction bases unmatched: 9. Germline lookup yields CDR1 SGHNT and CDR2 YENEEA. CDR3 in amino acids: CASRTDREREAFF. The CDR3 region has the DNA TGTGCCAGCAGAACTGACAGGGAACGAGAAGCTTTCTTT.

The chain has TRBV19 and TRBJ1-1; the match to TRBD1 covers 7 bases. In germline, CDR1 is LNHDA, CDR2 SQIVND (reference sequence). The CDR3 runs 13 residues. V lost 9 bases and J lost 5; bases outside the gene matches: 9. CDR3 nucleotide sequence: TGTGCCAGCAACACAGGGGTTGTGACTGAAGCTTTCTTT. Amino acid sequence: CASNTGVVTEAFF.